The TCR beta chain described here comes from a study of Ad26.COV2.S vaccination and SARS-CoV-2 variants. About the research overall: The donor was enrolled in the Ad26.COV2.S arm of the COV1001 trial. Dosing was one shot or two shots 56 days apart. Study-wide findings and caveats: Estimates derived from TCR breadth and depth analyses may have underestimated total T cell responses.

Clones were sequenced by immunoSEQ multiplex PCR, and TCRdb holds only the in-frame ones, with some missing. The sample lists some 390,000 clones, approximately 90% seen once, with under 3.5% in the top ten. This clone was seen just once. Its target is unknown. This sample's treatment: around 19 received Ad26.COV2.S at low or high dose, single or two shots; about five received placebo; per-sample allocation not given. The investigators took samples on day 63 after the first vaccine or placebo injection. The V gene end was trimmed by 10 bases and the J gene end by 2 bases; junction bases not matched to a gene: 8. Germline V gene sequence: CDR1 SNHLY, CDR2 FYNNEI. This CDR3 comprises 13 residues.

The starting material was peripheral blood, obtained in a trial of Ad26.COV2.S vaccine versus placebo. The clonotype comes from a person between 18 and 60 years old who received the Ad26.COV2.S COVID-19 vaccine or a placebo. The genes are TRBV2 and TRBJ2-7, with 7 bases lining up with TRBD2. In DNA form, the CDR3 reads TGTGCCACTAGCTTGGGGGGGACCTACGAGCAGTACTTC. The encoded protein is CATSLGGTYEQYF.